The 20 T cell receptor beta chains below come from one sample, sequenced in a study of cytomegalovirus exposure and HLA in healthy donors. Vbeta (60) and Jbeta (13) primers were used in the PCR. Measured with immunoSEQ multiplex PCR; TCRdb has only the in-frame clones, and not every one. The data contain 150,000 to 200,000 clones, around three quarters of them seen just once; the ten biggest clones take up 2% to 2.5%. Sample: PBMCs. Receptors were obtained from a man between 45 and 60 years old in good health and CMV-seropositive.

The chain links TRBV6-5 to TRBJ2-4, with 7 bases matching TRBD1. J gave up 0 bases and V 8 bases, and 7 bases lay outside the gene matches. Germline assignment: CDR1 MNHEY and CDR2 SVGAGI. This CDR3 has 15 residues. The CDR3 sequence is CASGLTGSAKNIQYF. CDR3 DNA sequence: TGTGCCAGCGGCCTGACAGGGTCAGCCAAAAACATTCAGTACTTC.

V gene TRBV5-6 combines with J gene TRBJ1-6, with D perhaps matching TRBD1 (5 bases). Germline lookup yields CDR1 SGHDT and CDR2 YYEEEE. This CDR3 comprises 16 residues. Trimming took off 4 bases at V and 10 bases at J, with 21 bases between the two ends. Here the CDR3 DNA reads TGTGCCAGCAGCCCCCTTCTTCAGGGTCCAGGGTCACCCCTCCACTTT. Protein: CASSPLLQGPGSPLHF.

The chain carries TRBV27 and TRBJ1-6; TRBD1 aligns across 10 bases. V lost 2 bases and J lost 7; bases outside the gene matches: 2. Per germline, CDR1 MNHEY and CDR2 SMNVEV (reference sequence). The length of the CDR3 is 15 residues. The CDR3 region has the DNA TGTGCCAGCAGTTTAAAGGGACAGGGGAATTCACCCCTCCACTTT. Amino acids: CASSLKGQGNSPLHF.

This chain joins TRBV2 and TRBJ1-5; a weak D match, TRBD1 (6 bases). Germline CDR1 is SNHLY and CDR2 is FYNNEI. V lost 4 bases and J lost 4, with 8 bases in between. This CDR3 is built from 13 residues. CDR3 sequence (DNA): TGTGCCAGCAGTGGTACAGGGAATCAGCCCCAGCATTTT. Protein sequence: CASSGTGNQPQHF.

The rearrangement uses TRBV18 and TRBJ2-5; TRBD2 aligns across 16 bases. The CDR3 has 17 residues. Germline lookup yields CDR1 KGHSH and CDR2 LQKENI. Germline trimming cut 6 bases from V and 5 bases from J; bases unmatched to any gene: 9. The CDR3: CASSPPGLAGGLETQYF. CDR3 sequence (DNA): TGTGCCAGCTCCCCTCCGGGACTAGCGGGGGGGCTGGAGACCCAGTACTTC. Using reference TRBV18 and TRBJ2-5 for the parts outside the CDR3, the full variable domain is NAGVMQNPRHLVRRRGQEARLRCSPMKGHSHVYWYRQLPEEGLKFMVYLQKENIIDESGMPKERFSAEFPKEGPSILRIQQVVRGDSAAYFCASSPPGLAGGLETQYFGPGTRLLVL.

The V call is TRBV5-4, the J call TRBJ2-3; perhaps TRBD2 as D (6 bases). CDR3 length equals 15 residues. V was trimmed by 3 bases and J by 0 bases, leaving 11 bases between them. The germline V gene has CDR1 SGHNT and CDR2 YYREEE (reference sequence). The CDR3 DNA reads TGTGCCAGCAGCTACTGGGACTCTAGCACAGATACGCAGTATTTT. It specifies CASSYWDSSTDTQYF. Based on the CDR3 plus reference TRBV5-4 and TRBJ2-3, the full variable domain is ETGVTQSPTHLIKTRGQQVTLRCSSQSGHNTVSWYQQALGQGPQFIFQYYREEENGRGNFPPRFSGLQFPNYSSELNVNALELDDSALYLCASSYWDSSTDTQYFGPGTRLTVL.

The V gene is TRBV2, the J gene TRBJ2-3; 7 bases match TRBD2. Germline CDR1 reads SNHLY; CDR2 reads FYNNEI. V lost 1 base to trimming and J lost 2 bases; unmatched junction nucleotides: 3. The length of the CDR3 is 15 residues. The CDR3, as DNA: TGTGCCAGCAGTGAAGAGGGAGGGGTCACAGATACGCAGTATTTT. This gives the protein CASSEEGGVTDTQYF.

This chain links TRBV4-2 with TRBJ2-1; 12 bases are shared with TRBD2. CDR1 and CDR2 from the germline V gene are LGHNA and YNFKEQ. CDR3 size: 16 residues. J was trimmed by 6 bases and V by 3 bases; bases with no gene match: 6. The CDR3 sequence is CASSQRLAGGPNEQFF. CDR3 coding DNA: TGTGCCAGCAGCCAGCGCCTAGCGGGGGGGCCCAATGAGCAGTTCTTC.

This chain links TRBV18 with TRBJ2-6, with a tentative D call TRBD2 (6 bases). V lost 2 bases and J lost 0, with 17 bases in between. CDR1 is KGHSH and CDR2 is LQKENI in the germline V gene. The CDR3 extends over 19 amino acids. The CDR3 sequence is CASSPRAGTVVSGANVLTF. The CDR3 coding sequence is TGTGCCAGCTCACCAAGGGCTGGGACTGTAGTCTCTGGGGCCAACGTCCTGACTTTC.

The chain combines TRBV29-1 with TRBJ2-3, with a weak D call TRBD1 (6 bases). V was clipped by 4 bases and J by 0 bases, with 14 bases between them. The CDR3 loop spans 15 amino acids. The V gene's germline CDR1 is SQVTM and CDR2 ANQGSEA. The chain's CDR3 is CSVAEGGISTDTQYF. The CDR3 nucleotides are TGCAGCGTTGCGGAAGGGGGAATTAGCACAGATACGCAGTATTTT.

The rearrangement joins TRBV28 to TRBJ2-7, with D perhaps matching TRBD1 (5 bases). Deletions cut 11 bases from V and 2 bases from J, with 16 bases between. The germline V gene has CDR1 MDHEN and CDR2 SYDVKM. CDR3 length: 13 residues. The CDR3 DNA is TGTGCCTCACATACAGGCAGTGCCTACGAGCAGTACTTC. Amino acid sequence: CASHTGSAYEQYF.

This chain joins TRBV6-4 and TRBJ1-2; maybe TRBD1 (5 bases). Germline V CDR1 and CDR2: MRHNA, SNTAGT. Deletions cut 2 bases from V and 5 bases from J, with 9 bases between. This CDR3 has 13 amino acids. CDR3 amino acids: CASSDGTPYGYTF. The CDR3 nucleotides read TGTGCCAGCAGTGACGGGACTCCTTATGGCTACACCTTC.

V is TRBV19 and J is TRBJ1-5; D may be TRBD1 (5 bases). The V gene's germline CDR1 is LNHDA and CDR2 SQIVND (reference sequence). The CDR3 has 14 residues. V shed 7 bases and J shed 11 bases, with 21 bases lying between them. CDR3 sequence (DNA): TGTGCCAGTACGGGGGAGGGGCCTCTGACGGCCCAGCATTTT. Its protein is CASTGEGPLTAQHF.

The chain recombines TRBV4-3 with TRBJ1-2; 7 bases map to TRBD1. Germline values: CDR1 LGHNA, CDR2 YSLEER. The CDR3 runs to 15 residues. Germline trimming cut 0 bases from V and 4 bases from J; bases unmatched to any gene: 5. The CDR3 loop is CASSQDPGGLYGYTF. CDR3 DNA sequence: TGCGCCAGCAGCCAAGATCCAGGGGGTCTCTATGGCTACACCTTC.

The rearrangement uses TRBV5-4 and TRBJ2-1; tentative D call: TRBD2 (6 bases). Trimming took off 3 bases at V and 1 base at J, with 8 bases between the two ends. From germline, CDR1 is SGHNT and CDR2 YYREEE (reference sequence). The length of the CDR3 is 14 residues. CDR3 coding DNA: TGTGCCAGCAGCTCCGGGGGTTCCTACAATGAGCAGTTCTTC. Protein: CASSSGGSYNEQFF.

The chain carries TRBV29-1 and TRBJ2-7, with 8 bases fitting TRBD2. The CDR3 spans 16 residues. Trimming took 3 bases from V and 4 from J; bases not matched to a gene: 14. The germline V gene has CDR1 SQVTM and CDR2 ANQGSEA. CDR3 sequence (DNA): TGCAGCGTTGATTCGATATCGGGAGGGAAACTTTACGAGCAGTACTTC. As protein: CSVDSISGGKLYEQYF.

The V call is TRBV18, the J call TRBJ1-2, with a tentative D call TRBD1 (6 bases). The CDR3 has 13 residues. Deletions cut 6 bases from V and 5 bases from J, with 13 bases between. Per the germline V gene, CDR1 is KGHSH and CDR2 is LQKENI. The CDR3 here is CASSPDSLYGYTF. The CDR3 DNA sequence: TGTGCCAGCTCGCCGGACAGCCTTTATGGCTACACCTTC.

A few counts support this clone. The chain employs TRBV5-8 and TRBJ2-1; D is possibly TRBD2 (5 bases). V gave up 0 bases and J gave up 3 bases, with 10 bases separating them. The CDR3 is 15 amino acids. In germline, CDR1 is SGHTS, CDR2 YDEGEE. DNA for the CDR3: TGTGCCAGCAGCTTGGGAGGGCGGGTCTACAATGAGCAGTTCTTC. Encoded protein: CASSLGGRVYNEQFF.

The rearrangement joins TRBV6-5 to TRBJ2-5; 8 bases line up with TRBD1. With V trimmed by 1 base and J by 4 bases, 2 bases remained unmatched. The CDR3 totals 14 residues. Germline CDR1 reads MNHEY; CDR2 reads SVGAGI. The CDR3 here is CASSYWGQAETQYF. The CDR3 nucleotides are TGTGCCAGCAGTTACTGGGGACAGGCAGAGACCCAGTACTTC.

This clone turned up a few times. This CDR3 reads CASRRDRAEQFF. DNA of the CDR3: TGTGCCAGCAGACGCGACAGGGCCGAGCAGTTCTTC. The chain uses TRBV6-5 and TRBJ2-1, with TRBD1 matching 7 bases. The trim removed 6 bases at V and 10 bases at J, leaving 6 bases unmatched. The CDR3 totals 12 residues. CDR1 and CDR2 (germline): MNHEY, SVGAGI.